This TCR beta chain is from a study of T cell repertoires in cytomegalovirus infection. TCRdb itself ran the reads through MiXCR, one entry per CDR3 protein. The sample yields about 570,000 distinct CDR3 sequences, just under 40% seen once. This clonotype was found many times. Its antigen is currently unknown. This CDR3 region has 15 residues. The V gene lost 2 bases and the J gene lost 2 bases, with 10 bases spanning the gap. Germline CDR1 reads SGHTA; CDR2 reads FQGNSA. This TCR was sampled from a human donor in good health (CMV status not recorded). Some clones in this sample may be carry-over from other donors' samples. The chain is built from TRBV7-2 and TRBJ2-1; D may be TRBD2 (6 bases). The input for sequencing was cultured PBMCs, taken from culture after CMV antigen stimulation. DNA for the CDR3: TGTGCCAGCAGCTTAAGTAGCGGCACCTACAATGAGCAGTTCTTC. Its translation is CASSLSSGTYNEQFF.